Presented here are 24 T cell receptor beta chains from one specimen sequenced in a study of cytomegalovirus exposure and HLA in healthy donors. Produced via immunoSEQ multiplex PCR; TCRdb's table is partial and in-frame only. The sample comprises some 210,000 clones, around 87% of which are singletons, and 1.5% to 2.5% rests with the top ten. The sequenced material came from PBMCs. All receptors come from a woman aged 18 to 35 in good health and CMV-seropositive.

The chain joins TRBV5-6 to TRBJ1-1; D is unclear. The CDR3 sequence is 15 residues long. Germline CDR1 and CDR2: SGHDT and YYEEEE. Trimming stripped 4 bases from V and 0 bases from J, with 13 bases between. The CDR3, as DNA: TGTGCCAGCAGCCCCCGTGAGAGGATGAACACTGAAGCTTTCTTT. Residues: CASSPRERMNTEAFF.

The sample holds one count of this clone. The chain is built from TRBV27 and TRBJ2-1, with TRBD1 matching 7 bases. The germline V gene encodes CDR1 MNHEY and CDR2 SMNVEV (reference sequence). This CDR3 has 15 residues. Losses at the gene ends were 6 bases for V and 3 bases for J; bases not matched to a gene: 8. CDR3 protein: CASSLPGQLYNEQFF. DNA for the CDR3: TGTGCCAGCAGCCTCCCGGGACAGCTCTACAATGAGCAGTTCTTC.

The rearrangement joins TRBV5-1 to TRBJ1-2; D gene uncertain. CDR1 is SGHRS and CDR2 is YFSETQ in the germline V gene. The V and J ends lost 1 base and 2 bases respectively, with 6 bases between them. The CDR3 is made up of 13 amino acids. CDR3 protein: CASSLSENYGYTF. As DNA, the CDR3 is TGCGCCAGCAGCTTGTCGGAGAACTATGGCTACACCTTC. Full variable domain (rest looked up from reference TRBV5-1 and TRBJ1-2): KAGVTQTPRYLIKTRGQQVTLSCSPISGHRSVSWYQQTPGQGLQFLFEYFSETQRNKGNFPGRFSGRQFSNSRSEMNVSTLELGDSALYLCASSLSENYGYTFGSGTRLTVV.

V gene TRBV2 combines with J gene TRBJ2-1; a weak D match, TRBD2 (6 bases). The CDR3 spans 15 residues. Trimming took off 5 bases at V and 7 bases at J, with 18 bases between the two ends. Germline V gene lookup returns CDR1 SNHLY and CDR2 FYNNEI. The CDR3 nucleotides read TGTGCCAGCAGTTATGAATCCAGCCGGGGGAATGAGCAGTTCTTC. Its protein product is CASSYESSRGNEQFF.

The rearrangement links TRBV6-5 to TRBJ1-5; the D is unclear. The CDR3 is made up of 14 amino acids. Trimming left V 2 bases short and J 6 bases short, with 11 bases between. Germline lookup yields CDR1 MNHEY and CDR2 SVGAGI. The CDR3 is CASSYLGGSQPQHF. In DNA form, the CDR3 reads TGTGCCAGCAGTTACCTCGGAGGGAGTCAGCCCCAGCATTTT.

The V and J genes are TRBV6-5 and TRBJ2-5; weak D call: TRBD1 (5 bases). The germline V gene encodes CDR1 MNHEY and CDR2 SVGAGI. With 6 bases removed from V and 12 bases from J, the gap between germline ends came to 14 bases. The CDR3 extends over 11 amino acids. The CDR3 DNA sequence: TGTGCCAGCAGGTCAGGGCCTGGCGAGTACTTC. Residues: CASRSGPGEYF.

This clone has only one observation. The chain employs TRBV4-1 and TRBJ1-1; D unclear. V was shortened by 0 bases and J by 0 bases, with 8 bases between the two germline ends. CDR3 length equals 15 residues. The germline V gene encodes CDR1 MGHRA and CDR2 YSYEKL. CDR3 DNA: TGCGCCAGCAGCCAAGACCCGGGGATGAACACTGAAGCTTTCTTT. Residues: CASSQDPGMNTEAFF.

This clone has only a few counts. The chain joins TRBV27 to TRBJ1-1; 7 positions match TRBD1. Germline assignment: CDR1 MNHEY and CDR2 SMNVEV (reference sequence). Trimming took 8 bases from V and 1 from J; bases not matched to a gene: 4. The CDR3 totals 13 residues. The CDR3 loop is CASGGQENTEAFF. Written as DNA, the CDR3 is TGTGCCAGCGGCGGACAGGAGAACACTGAAGCTTTCTTT.

The CDR3 here is CASRQQGRRNQPQHF. Written as DNA, the CDR3 is TGTGCCAGCAGGCAACAGGGTCGGCGCAATCAGCCCCAGCATTTT. This sequence joins TRBV28 and TRBJ1-5, with D maybe TRBD1 (6 bases). The germline V gene encodes CDR1 MDHEN and CDR2 SYDVKM. This CDR3 comprises 15 residues. The germline V and J ends were trimmed by 6 bases and 2 bases, with 14 bases remaining between them. Full variable domain (outside the CDR3, taken from reference TRBV28 and TRBJ1-5): DVKVTQSSRYLVKRTGEKVFLECVQDMDHENMFWYRQDPGLGLRLIYFSYDVKMKEKGDIPEGYSVSREKKERFSLILESASTNQTSMYLCASRQQGRRNQPQHFGDGTRLSIL.

The chain carries TRBV4-1 and TRBJ2-1; 7 nucleotides match TRBD2. The CDR3 has 15 amino acids. V lost 4 bases to trimming and J lost 6 bases; unmatched junction nucleotides: 9. CDR1 and CDR2 from the germline V gene are MGHRA and YSYEKL. The CDR3 bases are TGCGCCAGCAGCCCATTCGGGGACTACGGCAATGAGCAGTTCTTC. Translation: CASSPFGDYGNEQFF.

In DNA form, the CDR3 reads TGTGCAAGTCGCTTAGTATTCCTCAACAGGGGGCAGGGCTATGGCTACACCTTC. This gives the protein CASRLVFLNRGQGYGYTF. The V call is TRBV12-2, the J call TRBJ1-2; the table gives TRBD1 as D, unverified against the DNA. TRBV12-2 is an annotated pseudogene. The CDR3 length is 18 residues.

The rearrangement links TRBV7-2 to TRBJ2-2; D gene uncertain. V gave up 3 bases and J gave up 4 bases, with 15 bases separating them. The CDR3 consists of 16 residues. Germline values: CDR1 SGHTA, CDR2 FQGNSA. The CDR3: CASSFITKAGTGELFF. CDR3 sequence (DNA): TGTGCCAGCAGCTTTATCACCAAAGCTGGCACCGGGGAGCTGTTTTTT.

The chain recombines TRBV4-2 with TRBJ2-3, with TRBD1 matching 8 bases. Germline V gives CDR1 LGHNA, CDR2 YNFKEQ. The CDR3 contains 15 residues. Unmatched junction bases numbered 6, after V lost 3 bases and J lost 4 bases. The CDR3 loop is CASSQGAGGADTQYF. The CDR3 bases are TGTGCCAGCAGCCAGGGGGCAGGGGGCGCAGATACGCAGTATTTT.

The chain carries TRBV6-6 and TRBJ2-1; 7 bases align to TRBD1. The CDR3 runs to 14 residues. With 6 bases clipped from V and 5 bases from J, the junction kept 7 bases outside the gene matches. Germline lookup yields CDR1 MNHNY and CDR2 SVGAGI (reference sequence). The CDR3 sequence is CASSLGTANNEQFF. For the CDR3, the DNA is TGTGCCAGCAGCCTCGGGACAGCGAACAATGAGCAGTTCTTC.

This sequence joins TRBV9 and TRBJ2-2, with D hard to call. The V and J ends lost 0 bases and 0 bases respectively, with 9 bases between them. The CDR3 length is 16 residues. Germline V gene sequence: CDR1 SGDLS, CDR2 YYNGEE. The CDR3 protein is CASSVGSASNTGELFF. CDR3 bases: TGTGCCAGCAGCGTAGGGTCAGCGTCGAACACCGGGGAGCTGTTTTTT.

The chain links TRBV28 to TRBJ1-1; possible D gene TRBD1, 5 bases. The CDR3 has 16 amino acids. In germline, CDR1 is MDHEN, CDR2 SYDVKM. Trimming stripped 8 bases from V and 3 bases from J, with 22 bases between. The CDR3 sequence is CASQGQDRSRHTEAFF. The CDR3 DNA follows: TGTGCCAGCCAGGGCCAGGACCGCTCGCGGCACACTGAAGCTTTCTTT.

The chain combines TRBV27 with TRBJ2-7; 7 bases are a match to TRBD1. CDR1 and CDR2 from the germline V gene are MNHEY and SMNVEV (reference sequence). This CDR3 comprises 14 residues. With 8 bases clipped from V and 4 bases from J, the junction kept 11 bases outside the gene matches. The CDR3 sequence is CASRTRTGVYEQYF. CDR3 nucleotide sequence: TGTGCCAGCCGCACACGGACAGGCGTATACGAGCAGTACTTC.

The V call is TRBV5-1, the J call TRBJ2-7; possibly TRBD2 for D (5 bases). This CDR3 is 13 amino acids long. The V and J ends lost 3 bases and 2 bases respectively, with 9 bases between them. Germline-derived CDR1 and CDR2 are SGHRS and YFSETQ. In DNA, the CDR3 is TGCGCCAGCAGCTCCGAGGGCACCTACGAGCAGTACTTC. Translating it yields CASSSEGTYEQYF.

V is TRBV5-1 and J is TRBJ1-1; the D gene is possibly TRBD1 (6 bases). The germline V and J ends were trimmed by 4 bases and 1 base, with 14 bases remaining between them. Per the germline V gene, CDR1 is SGHRS and CDR2 is YFSETQ. The CDR3 is 15 residues long. This chain's CDR3 is CASSVQGVPNTEAFF. DNA of the CDR3: TGCGCCAGCAGCGTACAGGGAGTGCCGAACACTGAAGCTTTCTTT. Using reference TRBV5-1 and TRBJ1-1 for the parts outside the CDR3, the full variable domain is KAGVTQTPRYLIKTRGQQVTLSCSPISGHRSVSWYQQTPGQGLQFLFEYFSETQRNKGNFPGRFSGRQFSNSRSEMNVSTLELGDSALYLCASSVQGVPNTEAFFGQGTRLTVV.

The gene calls are TRBV28 and TRBJ2-7; 11 positions agree with TRBD2. Germline V gene sequence: CDR1 MDHEN, CDR2 SYDVKM. V shed 7 bases, J shed 0 bases, and the junction held 5 bases outside the gene matches. CDR3 size: 15 residues. CDR3: CASTSGLADSYEQYF. DNA of the CDR3: TGTGCCAGCACCTCGGGACTAGCGGACTCCTACGAGCAGTACTTC.

The chain employs TRBV10-3 and TRBJ2-1; 13 nucleotides agree with TRBD2. Looked up from germline, CDR1 is ENHRY and CDR2 is SYGVKD. This CDR3 contains 15 residues. Losses at the gene ends were 7 bases for V and 5 bases for J; bases not matched to a gene: 5. In DNA, the CDR3 is TGTGCCATCAACGCGGGACTAGCGGGGAACAATGAGCAGTTCTTC. Translating gives CAINAGLAGNNEQFF.

This clone showed up just a few times. The CDR3 is CASSLRQGEIDTQYF. The CDR3 nucleotides read TGCGCCAGCAGCTTGAGGCAGGGGGAAATAGATACGCAGTATTTT. J is TRBJ2-3 and V is TRBV5-1, with 7 nucleotides matching TRBD1. This CDR3 has 15 residues. The V segment lost 1 base and the J segment 5 bases; nucleotides outside the gene matches: 7. Germline V gene data show CDR1 as SGHRS and CDR2 as YFSETQ.

The chain combines TRBV28 with TRBJ2-7, with D possibly matching TRBD1 (6 bases). V dropped 2 bases and J dropped 0 bases, with 11 bases sitting between them. The CDR3 loop spans 15 amino acids. The V gene's germline CDR1 is MDHEN and CDR2 SYDVKM. Here the CDR3 reads CASSLQGPFSYEQYF. CDR3 sequence (DNA): TGTGCCAGCAGTTTACAGGGGCCCTTCTCCTACGAGCAGTACTTC.

The chain joins TRBV6-5 to TRBJ1-1; 9 bases are a match to TRBD1. This CDR3 is 14 amino acids long. J gave up 4 bases and V 6 bases, and 6 bases lay outside the gene matches. Germline V gene data show CDR1 as MNHEY and CDR2 as SVGAGI. Here the CDR3 reads CASSPDRGFTEAFF. CDR3 bases: TGTGCCAGCAGCCCCGACAGGGGGTTCACTGAAGCTTTCTTT.